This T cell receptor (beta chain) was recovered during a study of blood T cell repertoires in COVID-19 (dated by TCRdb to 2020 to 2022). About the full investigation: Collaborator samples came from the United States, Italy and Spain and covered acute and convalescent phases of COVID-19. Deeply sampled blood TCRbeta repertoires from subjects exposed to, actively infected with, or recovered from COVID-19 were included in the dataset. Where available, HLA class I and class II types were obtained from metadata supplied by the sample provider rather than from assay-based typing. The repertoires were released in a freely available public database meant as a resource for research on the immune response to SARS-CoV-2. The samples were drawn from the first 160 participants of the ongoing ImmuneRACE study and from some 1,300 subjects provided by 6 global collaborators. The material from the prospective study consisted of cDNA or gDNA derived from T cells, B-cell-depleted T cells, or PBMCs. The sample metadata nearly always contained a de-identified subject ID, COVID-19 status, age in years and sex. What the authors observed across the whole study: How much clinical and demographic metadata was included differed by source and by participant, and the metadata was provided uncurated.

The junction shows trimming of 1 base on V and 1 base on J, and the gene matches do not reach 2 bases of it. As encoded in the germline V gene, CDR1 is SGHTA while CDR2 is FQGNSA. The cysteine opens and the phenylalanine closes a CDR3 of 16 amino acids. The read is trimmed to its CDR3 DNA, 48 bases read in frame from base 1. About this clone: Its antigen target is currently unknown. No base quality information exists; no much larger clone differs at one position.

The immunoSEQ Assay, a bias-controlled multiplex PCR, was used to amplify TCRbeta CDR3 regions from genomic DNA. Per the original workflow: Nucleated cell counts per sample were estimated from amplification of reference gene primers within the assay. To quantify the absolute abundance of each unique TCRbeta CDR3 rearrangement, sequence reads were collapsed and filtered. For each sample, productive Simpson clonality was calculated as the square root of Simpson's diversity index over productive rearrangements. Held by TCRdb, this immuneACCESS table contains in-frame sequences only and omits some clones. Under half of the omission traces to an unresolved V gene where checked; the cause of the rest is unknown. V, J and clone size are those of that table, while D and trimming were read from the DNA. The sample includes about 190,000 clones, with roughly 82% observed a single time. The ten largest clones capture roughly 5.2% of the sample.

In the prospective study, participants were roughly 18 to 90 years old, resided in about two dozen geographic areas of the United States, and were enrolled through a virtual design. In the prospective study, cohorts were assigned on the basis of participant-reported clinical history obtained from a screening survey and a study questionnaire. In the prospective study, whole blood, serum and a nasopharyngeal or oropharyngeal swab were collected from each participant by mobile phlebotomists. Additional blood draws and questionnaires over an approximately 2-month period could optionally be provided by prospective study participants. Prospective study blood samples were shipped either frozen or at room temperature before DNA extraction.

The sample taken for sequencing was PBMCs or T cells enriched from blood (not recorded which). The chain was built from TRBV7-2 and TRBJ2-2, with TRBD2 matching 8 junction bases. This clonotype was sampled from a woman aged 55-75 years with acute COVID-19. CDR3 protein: CASSLVAGGNTGELFF. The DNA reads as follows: TGTGCCAGCAGCTTAGTCGCGGGGGGGAACACCGGGGAGCTGTTTTTT.